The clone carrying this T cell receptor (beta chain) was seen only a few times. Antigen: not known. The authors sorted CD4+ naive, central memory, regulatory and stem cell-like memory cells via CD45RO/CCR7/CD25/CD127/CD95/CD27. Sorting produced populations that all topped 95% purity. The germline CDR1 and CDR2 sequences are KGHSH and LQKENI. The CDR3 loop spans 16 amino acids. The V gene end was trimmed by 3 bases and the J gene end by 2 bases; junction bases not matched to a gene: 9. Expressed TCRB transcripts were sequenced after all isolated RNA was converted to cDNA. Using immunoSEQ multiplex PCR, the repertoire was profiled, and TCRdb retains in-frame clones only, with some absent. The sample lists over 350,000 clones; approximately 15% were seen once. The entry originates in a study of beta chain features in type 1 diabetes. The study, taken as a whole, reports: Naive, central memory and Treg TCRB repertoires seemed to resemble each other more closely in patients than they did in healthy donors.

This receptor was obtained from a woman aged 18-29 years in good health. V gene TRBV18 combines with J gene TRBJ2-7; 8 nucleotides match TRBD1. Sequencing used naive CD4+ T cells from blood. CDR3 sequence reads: CASSPDRVIIPYEQYF. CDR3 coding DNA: TGTGCCAGCTCACCGGACAGGGTTATCATCCCCTACGAGCAGTACTTC. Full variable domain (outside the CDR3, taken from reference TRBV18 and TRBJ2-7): NAGVMQNPRHLVRRRGQEARLRCSPMKGHSHVYWYRQLPEEGLKFMVYLQKENIIDESGMPKERFSAEFPKEGPSILRIQQVVRGDSAAYFCASSPDRVIIPYEQYFGPGTRLTVT.